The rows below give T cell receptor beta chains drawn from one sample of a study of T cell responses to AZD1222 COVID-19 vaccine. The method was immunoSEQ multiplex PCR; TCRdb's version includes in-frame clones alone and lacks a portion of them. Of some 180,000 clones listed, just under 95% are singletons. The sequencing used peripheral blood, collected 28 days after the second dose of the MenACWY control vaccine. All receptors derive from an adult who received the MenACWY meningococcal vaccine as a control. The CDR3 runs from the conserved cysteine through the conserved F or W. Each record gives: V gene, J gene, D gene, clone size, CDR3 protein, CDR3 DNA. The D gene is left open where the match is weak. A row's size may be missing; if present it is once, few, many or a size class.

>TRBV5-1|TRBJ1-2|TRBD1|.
CASSAGTGGPYGYTF
TGCGCCAGCAGCGCTGGGACAGGGGGCCCCTATGGCTACACCTTC
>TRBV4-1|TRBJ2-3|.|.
CASSAWEGADTQYF
TGCGCCAGCAGCGCATGGGAGGGGGCAGATACGCAGTATTTT
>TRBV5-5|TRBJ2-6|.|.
CASSYTLPGAGLAGANVLTF
TGTGCCAGCAGCTACACACTCCCGGGAGCCGGTCTCGCGGGGGCCAACGTCCTGACTTTC
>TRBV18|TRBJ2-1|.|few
CASSPPVRGSYNEQFF
TGTGCCAGCTCACCACCGGTCCGGGGCTCCTACAATGAGCAGTTCTTC
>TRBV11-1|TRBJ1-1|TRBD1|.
CASSSPPGGGSTEAFF
TGTGCCAGCAGCTCCCCACCAGGGGGCGGGAGCACTGAAGCTTTCTTT
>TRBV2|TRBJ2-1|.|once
CASSELSNEQFF
TGTGCCAGCAGTGAACTTAGCAATGAGCAGTTCTTC
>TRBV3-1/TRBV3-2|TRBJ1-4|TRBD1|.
CASSQATGWNEKLFF
TGTGCCAGCAGCCAAGCGACAGGGTGGAATGAAAAACTGTTTTTT
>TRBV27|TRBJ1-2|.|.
CASSGGWGGYTF
TGTGCCAGCAGCGGGGGATGGGGTGGCTACACCTTC
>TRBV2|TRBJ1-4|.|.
CASSEGASLNEKLFF
TGTGCCAGCAGTGAGGGGGCGAGCTTGAATGAAAAACTGTTTTTT
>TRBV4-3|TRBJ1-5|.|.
CASSQDGLNQPQHF
TGCGCCAGCAGCCAAGACGGACTCAATCAGCCCCAGCATTTT
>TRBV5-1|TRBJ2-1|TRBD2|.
CASSPGGGYNEQFF
TGCGCCAGCAGCCCGGGGGGTGGGTACAATGAGCAGTTCTTC
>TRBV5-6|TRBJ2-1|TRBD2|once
CASSLLAGGRNEQFF
TGTGCCAGCAGCTTACTAGCGGGGGGGCGTAATGAGCAGTTCTTC
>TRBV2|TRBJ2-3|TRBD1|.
CASRRGQGTDTQYF
TGTGCCAGCAGAAGGGGACAGGGCACAGATACGCAGTATTTT
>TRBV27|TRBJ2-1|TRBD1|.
CASSLGQGVNEQFF
TGTGCCAGCAGTTTAGGACAGGGGGTGAATGAGCAGTTCTTC
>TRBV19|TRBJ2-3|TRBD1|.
CASSIDLLRTGKTDTQYF
TGTGCCAGTAGTATAGACCTCCTCCGGACAGGGAAAACAGATACGCAGTATTTT
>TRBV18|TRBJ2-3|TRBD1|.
CASSPRQGSTDTQYF
TGTGCCAGCTCGCCGAGACAGGGGTCCACAGATACGCAGTATTTT
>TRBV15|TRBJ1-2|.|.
CATSRDRGNYGYTF
TGTGCCACCAGCAGAGATCGAGGGAACTATGGCTACACCTTC
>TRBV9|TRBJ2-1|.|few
CASSQTARGEQFF
TGTGCCAGCAGTCAGACAGCCCGGGGTGAGCAGTTCTTC
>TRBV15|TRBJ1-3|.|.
CATSRDFSGNTIYF
TGTGCCACCAGCAGAGATTTCTCTGGGAACACCATATATTTT
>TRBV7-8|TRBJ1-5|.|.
CASSLGQGRRKPQHF
TGTGCCAGCAGCTTGGGGCAGGGGAGAAGGAAGCCCCAGCATTTT
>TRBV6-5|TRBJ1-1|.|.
CASSFGRGNTEAFF
TGTGCCAGCAGTTTCGGACGTGGGAACACTGAAGCTTTCTTT
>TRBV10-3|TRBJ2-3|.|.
CAISGVVSTDTQYF
TGTGCCATCAGTGGTGTCGTTAGCACAGATACGCAGTATTTT
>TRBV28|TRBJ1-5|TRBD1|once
CASRRGTGGPVQPQHF
TGTGCCAGCAGACGGGGGACAGGGGGACCGGTACAGCCCCAGCATTTT
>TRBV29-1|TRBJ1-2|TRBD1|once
CSVALTGFGYGYTF
TGCAGCGTTGCCTTGACAGGGTTTGGGTATGGCTACACCTTC
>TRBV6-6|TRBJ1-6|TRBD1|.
CASRGTGGYNSPLHF
TGTGCCAGCAGGGGGACAGGGGGTTATAATTCACCCCTCCACTTT
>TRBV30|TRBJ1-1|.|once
CAWSLWGFGTEAFF
TGTGCCTGGAGTTTATGGGGCTTTGGCACTGAAGCTTTCTTT
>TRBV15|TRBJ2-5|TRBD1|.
CATSLGSGGKETQYF
TGTGCCACCAGCCTAGGCTCAGGGGGAAAAGAGACCCAGTACTTC
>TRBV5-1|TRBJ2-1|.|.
CASTGRGEEEQFF
TGCGCCAGCACGGGCAGGGGAGAGGAAGAGCAGTTCTTC
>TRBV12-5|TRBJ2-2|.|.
CASAPRSVVTGELFF
TGTGCTAGTGCCCCCCGCAGCGTAGTGACCGGGGAGCTGTTTTTT